This T cell receptor (beta chain) was sequenced for a study of vaccination effects on CD4 cells after COVID-19. A note on this clone: The antigen remains unidentified.

The CDR3 is 15 amino acids. V lost 4 bases and J 9 bases, leaving 17 bases between the germline ends. Germline CDR1 reads SGDLS; CDR2 reads YYNGEE. TCRdb's table, derived via immunoSEQ multiplex PCR, lists solely in-frame clones and lacks some. Here the sample spans some 59,000 clones, approximately 79% being singletons. Before any sequencing was done, the ViraFEST assay used viral peptide pools to expand antigen-specific CD4+ T cells. Following a roughly 10-day culture, CD4+ T cells were purified. It was on days 3 and 7 that half the medium was replaced with IL-2 medium. The source of this sequence is a human donor who received a COVID-19 vaccine. The V call is TRBV9, the J call TRBJ1-6; a possible D gene is TRBD1 (6 bases). Here the sequenced sample was CD4+ T cells from PBMCs cultured with HCoV-229E spike peptides, taken before COVID-19 vaccination. The CDR3: CASSPDRGDSSPLHF. The CDR3 DNA follows: TGTGCCAGCAGCCCAGATAGGGGGGATAGTTCACCCCTCCACTTT.